Reported below is one TCR beta chain. The antigen is undetermined. The data belong to a study of CD8+CD57+ T cells in acquired aplastic anemia. Overall study context: An average of roughly 3.2 ug of DNA was obtained from sorted CD4+ and CD8+ cells. On average, healthy donors gave 9 million to 11 million reads for CD4+ cells. General observations from the study: Patients and controls had CD8+ Simpson's diversity values that were not significantly distinct. Patients and controls shared roughly 28 CD8+ CDR3 sequences, which appeared highly expressed in patients and within their immunodominant clones.

Both TCR beta VDJ combination and CDR3 sequence profiling were carried out. Genomic DNA was the template for this profiling. One entry per CDR3 protein, called by TCRdb with MiXCR from the reads. The table includes roughly 160,000 distinct CDR3 sequences, 60% to 70% detected once. Germline lookup yields CDR1 DFQATT and CDR2 SNEGSKA (reference sequence). The CDR3 covers 16 residues. Trimming took 2 bases from V and 1 from J; bases not matched to a gene: 11. The rearrangement joins TRBV20-1 to TRBJ2-7; 7 nucleotides line up with TRBD2. Sequencing was carried out using sorted CD4+, CD8+, or CD8+CD57+ T cells (not recorded which) from PBMCs. This TCR was recovered from a human donor in good health. The DNA for the CDR3 is TGCAGTGCTAGACCGACTATGGGGGGGATGTCCTACGAGCAGTACTTC. This encodes CSARPTMGGMSYEQYF.